The 11 T cell receptor beta chains below come from one sample, sequenced in a study of cytomegalovirus exposure and HLA in healthy donors. Researchers ran the PCR with 60 Vbeta and 13 Jbeta primers. The assay was immunoSEQ multiplex PCR, and TCRdb's table has in-frame clones only and misses some. The sample has around 170,000 clones; more than 80% are singletons. Sequenced material: PBMCs. These receptor sequences come from a woman in her forties or fifties in good health and CMV-seropositive.

This CDR3 is CASSLGAPGTYEQYF. The CDR3 DNA follows: TGTGCCAGCAGCTTGGGAGCGCCAGGGACCTACGAGCAGTACTTC. The J gene is TRBJ2-7, the V gene TRBV5-6; TRBD1 is a possible D gene (5 bases). The CDR3 consists of 15 residues. From germline, CDR1 is SGHDT and CDR2 YYEEEE. The ends were cut back, 0 bases at V and 2 bases at J, with 12 bases in the middle.

The V call is TRBV7-2, the J call TRBJ1-5; 8 bases agree with TRBD1. The CDR3 contains 16 residues. The V gene's germline CDR1 is SGHTA and CDR2 FQGNSA. J was trimmed by 5 bases and V by 0 bases; bases with no gene match: 6. CDR3 protein: CASSLAGQGPHQPQHF. The DNA for the CDR3 is TGTGCCAGCAGCTTAGCCGGACAGGGTCCTCATCAGCCCCAGCATTTT.

A word on this clone: Other nucleotide sequences in the sample specify the same CDR3. J is TRBJ1-2 and V is TRBV20-1; D is perhaps TRBD1 (5 bases). Germline lookup yields CDR1 DFQATT and CDR2 SNEGSKA (reference sequence). V lost 6 bases to trimming and J lost 6 bases, with 11 bases between them. This CDR3 contains 11 residues. The CDR3 reads CSATGLNGYTF. CDR3 DNA: TGCAGTGCAACGGGACTTAATGGCTACACCTTC.

The chain is built from TRBV9 and TRBJ1-2; possible D gene TRBD1, 5 bases. The V gene lost 4 bases and the J gene lost 13 bases, with 17 bases spanning the gap. The CDR3 runs 12 residues. CDR1 is SGDLS and CDR2 is YYNGEE in the germline V gene. CDR3 DNA sequence: TGTGCCAGCAGCCCAAGAGGAGGGGTGTTCACCTTC. Its translation: CASSPRGGVFTF.

This chain uses TRBV15 with TRBJ2-3; D is unclear. The CDR3 sequence is 13 residues long. The ends were cut back, 3 bases at V and 5 bases at J, with 9 bases in the middle. Germline values: CDR1 LNHNV, CDR2 YYDKDF (reference sequence). The CDR3 coding sequence is TGTGCCACCAGCAGTCCTTCAGGAGATACGCAGTATTTT. Translating it yields CATSSPSGDTQYF.

The chain recombines TRBV10-1 with TRBJ1-1, with 9 bases lining up with TRBD1. Germline-derived CDR1 and CDR2 are WNHNN and SYGVQD (reference sequence). J lost 3 bases, V lost 6 bases, and 8 bases had no gene match. This CDR3 has 15 amino acids. CDR3 sequence reads: CASSHRDRVDTEAFF. The DNA of the CDR3 is TGCGCCAGCAGCCATAGGGACAGGGTGGACACTGAAGCTTTCTTT.

The J gene is TRBJ2-2, the V gene TRBV27, with TRBD2 matching over 11 bases. The V and J ends lost 4 bases and 2 bases, in that order; junction bases with no gene match: 3. The CDR3 length is 16 residues. Germline lookup yields CDR1 MNHEY and CDR2 SMNVEV (reference sequence). This chain's CDR3 is CASSSGTSGNTGELFF. CDR3 coding DNA: TGTGCCAGCAGTTCTGGGACTAGCGGAAACACCGGGGAGCTGTTTTTT.

V and J are TRBV6-6 and TRBJ2-5; 13 nucleotides line up with TRBD2. Germline CDR1 MNHNY, CDR2 SVGAGI (reference sequence). This CDR3 region has 15 residues. V lost 7 bases to trimming and J lost 8 bases; unmatched junction nucleotides: 10. Written as DNA, the CDR3 is TGTGCCAGCACCTCTAGACTAGCGGGGGGTTATACCCAGTACTTC. Its protein product is CASTSRLAGGYTQYF.

This clone came up a few times. This chain links TRBV5-1 with TRBJ2-2, with D tentatively TRBD1 (6 bases). CDR1 is SGHRS, CDR2 YFSETQ, per germline. Deletions cut 7 bases from V and 2 bases from J, with 12 bases between. CDR3 length: 14 amino acids. The CDR3 bases are TGCGCCAGCCATGGACAGACCAACACCGGGGAGCTGTTTTTT. Translating gives CASHGQTNTGELFF.

The chain employs TRBV7-2 and TRBJ2-2; D possibly corresponds to TRBD1 (5 bases). Looked up from germline, CDR1 is SGHTA and CDR2 is FQGNSA. The CDR3 consists of 15 residues. Trimming took 1 base from V and 1 from J, leaving 7 bases between them. The CDR3: CASSLDRLNTGELFF. DNA for the CDR3: TGTGCCAGCAGCTTAGACAGGCTGAACACCGGGGAGCTGTTTTTT. The variable domain in full, with the rest retrieved from reference TRBV7-2 and TRBJ2-2, is GAGVSQSPSNKVTEKGKDVELRCDPISGHTALYWYRQSLGQGLEFLIYFQGNSAPDKSGLPSDRFSAERTGGSVSTLTIQRTQQEDSAVYLCASSLDRLNTGELFFGEGSRLTVL.

This clone was detected once. The genes are TRBV10-1 and TRBJ2-3, with D possibly being TRBD2 (6 bases). The length of the CDR3 is 16 residues. The V and J ends lost 0 bases and 2 bases respectively, with 12 bases between them. Germline V CDR1 and CDR2: WNHNN, SYGVQD (reference sequence). Here the CDR3 reads CASSESRLGFTDTQYF. Written as DNA, the CDR3 is TGCGCCAGCAGTGAGTCGAGACTAGGATTCACAGATACGCAGTATTTT.